This TCR beta chain was identified during a study of CD8+CD57+ T cells in acquired aplastic anemia. Study details: Each DNA sample taken from sorted CD4+ and CD8+ cells came to about 3 ug on average.

Study results and limitations: The same twenty-nine CD8+ CDR3 sequences occurred in patients and in controls. Between patients and controls, CD8+ Simpson's diversity did not vary significantly.

In germline, CDR1 is SGDLS, CDR2 YYNGEE. The CDR3 sequence is 15 residues long. V was shortened by 7 bases and J by 1 base, with 14 bases between the two germline ends. Genomic DNA constituted the template upon which TCR beta VDJ and CDR3 profiling was performed. MiXCR was run by TCRdb on the reads, yielding one entry per CDR3 protein. In the table there are over 100,000 distinct CDR3 sequences, less than 45% of which are singletons. Regarding this clonotype: The antigen is unknown.

The chain couples TRBV9 to TRBJ2-2; no clear D gene. The clonotype originates from a human donor in good health, serving as a control. Sequenced: sorted CD4+, CD8+, or CD8+CD57+ T cells (not recorded which) from PBMCs. The CDR3 loop reads CASGVVVRNTGELFF. For the CDR3, the DNA is TGTGCCAGCGGTGTAGTGGTGAGGAACACCGGGGAGCTGTTTTTT.